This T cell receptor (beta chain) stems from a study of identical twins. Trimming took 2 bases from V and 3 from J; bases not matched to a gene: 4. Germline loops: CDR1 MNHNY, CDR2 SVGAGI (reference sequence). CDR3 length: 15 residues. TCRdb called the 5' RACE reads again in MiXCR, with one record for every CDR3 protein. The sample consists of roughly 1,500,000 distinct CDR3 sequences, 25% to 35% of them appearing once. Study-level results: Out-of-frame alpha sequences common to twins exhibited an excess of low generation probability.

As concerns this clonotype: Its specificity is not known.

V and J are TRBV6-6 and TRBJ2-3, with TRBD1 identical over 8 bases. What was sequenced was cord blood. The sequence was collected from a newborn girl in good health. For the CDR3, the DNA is TGTGCCAGCAGTTACGTCAGGGGGCGGACAGATACGCAGTATTTT. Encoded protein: CASSYVRGRTDTQYF.